This TCR beta chain was profiled in a study of blood T cell repertoires in COVID-19. For the study at large: From the United States, Italy and Spain came samples of acute and convalescent COVID-19. T cells, B-cell-depleted T cells, or PBMCs supplied cDNA or gDNA.

In the original processing: Reference gene primer amplification gave nucleated cell count estimates. Produced via immunoSEQ multiplex PCR; TCRdb's table is partial and in-frame only. The DNA gave D and trimming, while V, J and clone size come from that table. The repertoire consists of 250,000 to 300,000 clones, with about 88% occurring once and the leading ten covering around 11%. Deletions cut 1 base from V and 5 bases from J, with 23 bases between. Germline V lookup: CDR1 SGHTA, CDR2 FQGNSA. The CDR3 loop spans 18 amino acids. The receptor's source is a woman younger than 45 with COVID-19, enrolled during active disease. This chain links TRBV7-2 with TRBJ1-1; possible D gene TRBD1, 6 bases. The sequenced sample was peripheral blood. CDR3 sequence: CASSLVRQGPLTRTEAFF. CDR3 coding DNA: TGTGCCAGCAGCTTAGTGAGGCAGGGGCCCTTAACGAGGACTGAAGCTTTCTTT.